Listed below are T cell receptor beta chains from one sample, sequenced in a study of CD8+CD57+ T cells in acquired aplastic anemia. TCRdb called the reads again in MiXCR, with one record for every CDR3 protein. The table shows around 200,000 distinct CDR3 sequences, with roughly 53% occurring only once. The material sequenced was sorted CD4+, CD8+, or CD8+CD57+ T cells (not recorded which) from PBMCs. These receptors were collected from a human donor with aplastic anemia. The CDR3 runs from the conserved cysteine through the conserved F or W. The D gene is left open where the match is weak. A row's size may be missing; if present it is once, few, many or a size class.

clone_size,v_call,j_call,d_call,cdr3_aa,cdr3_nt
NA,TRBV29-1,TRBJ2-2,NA,CSVTQSNANTRELFF,TGCAGCGTTACGCAGAGTAACGCGAACACCAGGGAGCTGTTTTTT
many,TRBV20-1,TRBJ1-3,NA,CSARETAGNTIYF,TGCAGTGCTAGGGAGACTGCTGGAAACACCATATATTTT
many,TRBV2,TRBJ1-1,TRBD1,CASSGDRRGLDTEAFF,TGTGCCAGCAGTGGGGATAGAAGGGGGCTTGACACTGAAGCTTTCTTT
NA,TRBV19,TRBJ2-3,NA,CASSIAPTLDTQYF,TGTGCCAGTAGTATAGCCCCAACGCTGGATACGCAGTATTTT
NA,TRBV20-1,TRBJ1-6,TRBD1,CSARIPTGRSPLHF,TGCAGTGCTAGGATACCGACAGGGCGTTCACCCCTCCACTTT
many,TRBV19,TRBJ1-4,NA,CASRLNRELGEKLFF,TGTGCCAGTAGATTAAACAGGGAACTTGGCGAAAAACTGTTTTTT
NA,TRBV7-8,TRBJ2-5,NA,CASSRGRSLQETQYF,TGTGCCAGCAGCCGGGGACGGAGCCTCCAAGAGACCCAGTACTTC
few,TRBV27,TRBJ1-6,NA,CASSLYTAGNNSPLHF,TGTGCCAGCAGTTTATACACGGCTGGGAATAATTCACCCCTCCACTTT
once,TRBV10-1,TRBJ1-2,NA,CAISESPSNYGYTF,TGTGCCATCAGTGAGTCGCCTTCTAACTATGGCTACACCTTC
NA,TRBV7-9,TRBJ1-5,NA,CASSLENQPQHF,TGTGCCAGCAGCTTAGAGAATCAGCCCCAGCATTTT
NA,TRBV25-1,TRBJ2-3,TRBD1,CASSEEGGLGTDTQYF,TGTGCCAGCAGCGAGGAAGGGGGCCTTGGCACAGATACGCAGTATTTT
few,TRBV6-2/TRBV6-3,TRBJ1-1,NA,CASSYQGMRAHTEAFF,TGTGCCAGCAGTTACCAAGGGATGAGGGCACACACTGAAGCTTTCTTT
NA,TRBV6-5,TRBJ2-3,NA,CASSYPQGGGTDTQYF,TGTGCCAGCAGTTACCCGCAGGGTGGGGGCACAGATACGCAGTATTTT
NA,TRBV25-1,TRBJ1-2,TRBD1,CASRGQGDLYGYTF,TGTGCCAGCAGAGGACAGGGGGACCTCTATGGCTACACCTTC
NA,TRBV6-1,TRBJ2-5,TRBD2,CASTDGGGETQYF,TGTGCCAGCACCGACGGGGGGGGAGAGACCCAGTACTTC
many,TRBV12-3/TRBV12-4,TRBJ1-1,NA,CASSLRGGTEAFF,TGTGCCAGCAGCTTAAGGGGAGGCACTGAAGCTTTCTTT
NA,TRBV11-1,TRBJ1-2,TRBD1,CASSPRDREDYGYTF,TGTGCCAGCAGCCCGCGGGACAGGGAGGACTATGGCTACACCTTC